This is a list of T cell receptor beta chains from one sample in a study of T-cell reconstitution after alpha-beta-depleted transplantation in children. TCRdb reprocessed the PCR reads with MiXCR, giving one entry per CDR3 protein. The sample lists hundreds of thousands of distinct CDR3 sequences, 23% occurring once. The sample was PBMCs, mostly from graft donor cells, taken 360 days after TCRalphabeta/CD19-depleted stem cell transplant. These receptors were obtained from a boy in the first two years of life who had a stem cell transplant for acute myeloid leukemia, so the T cells may come from the graft donor. CDR3s include the opening cysteine and the closing phenylalanine or tryptophan. The D gene is left open where the match is weak. Part of the rows lack a size; the others show once, few, many or a class for expanded clones.

TGTGCCAGCAGTTACAGCCAGGGTTCAATAAAAGCTTTCTTT	CASSYSQGSIKAFF	NA	TRBJ1-1	NA	TRBV6-5
TGTGCCAGCAGCTTAGGGGGACAGAGACACACTGAAGCTTTCTTT	CASSLGGQRHTEAFF	many	TRBJ1-1	TRBD1	TRBV7-2
TGTGCCAGCAGTTACGGACATCTACTAAAGAGCTCCTACAATGAGCAGTTCTTC	CASSYGHLLKSSYNEQFF	NA	TRBJ2-1	NA	TRBV6-2/TRBV6-3
TGTGCCAGCTCAGTTTCCGGACCCACAGATACGCAGTATTTT	CASSVSGPTDTQYF	few	TRBJ2-3	NA	TRBV18
TGCAGTGCTAGATCCCCCGGGACTAGCAAAGAGACCCAGTACTTC	CSARSPGTSKETQYF	NA	TRBJ2-5	TRBD2	TRBV20-1
TGTGCCAGCAGTGACCTGGACAGGGTCACTGAAGCTTTCTTT	CASSDLDRVTEAFF	many	TRBJ1-1	TRBD1	TRBV25-1
TGTGCCAGCAGTTACAGGGGGGATTCTGGAAACACCATATATTTT	CASSYRGDSGNTIYF	many	TRBJ1-3	NA	TRBV6-5
TGCAGCGTTGAAGATAGTGGCAGAAGAAACATTCAGTACTTC	CSVEDSGRRNIQYF	many	TRBJ2-4	NA	TRBV29-1
TGTGCCAGCAGCCAAGAAGGAGCGGGGGGGCCATATGAGCAGTTCTTC	CASSQEGAGGPYEQFF	few	TRBJ2-1	TRBD2	TRBV3-1
TGTGCCAGCAGTACCGGACCGCCGGGACTAGCGGGGTATAATGAGCAGTTCTTC	CASSTGPPGLAGYNEQFF	NA	TRBJ2-1	TRBD2	TRBV6-1
TGTGCCAGCAGACGCCCTAGCTCCTACAATGAGCAGTTCTTC	CASRRPSSYNEQFF	NA	TRBJ2-1	NA	TRBV6-2/TRBV6-3
TGTGCCAGCAGAATCTCCGGGCAGAGTTATCAGCCCCAGCATTTT	CASRISGQSYQPQHF	many	TRBJ1-5	NA	TRBV6-2/TRBV6-3
TGCGCCAGCAGCTTGGTCGGTGCCAATGAGCAGTTCTTC	CASSLVGANEQFF	NA	TRBJ2-1	NA	TRBV5-1
TGCGCCAGCAGCCTAGACGACAGGTACGAGCAGTACTTC	CASSLDDRYEQYF	few	TRBJ2-7	NA	TRBV4-3
TGCAGTGCTAATTCTGACAGTTACTACGAGCAGTACTTC	CSANSDSYYEQYF	NA	TRBJ2-7	NA	TRBV20-1
TGCGCCAGCAGCCGGACGGGACTTCTGAACACAGATACGCAGTATTTT	CASSRTGLLNTDTQYF	NA	TRBJ2-3	NA	TRBV4-3
TGTGCCAGCAGTAATTCGGGGTCATATAGCAATCAGCCCCAGCATTTT	CASSNSGSYSNQPQHF	NA	TRBJ1-5	NA	TRBV28
TGTGCCAGCAGCTTACGCCTAGCGGACGGCAATGAGCAGTTCTTC	CASSLRLADGNEQFF	once	TRBJ2-1	TRBD2	TRBV11-1
TGTGCCACCGGAATAGTTGAGGGACTAGAATTGAATGAGCAGTTCTTC	CATGIVEGLELNEQFF	once	TRBJ2-1	TRBD2	TRBV15
TGCAGTGCTTCAGGGGGCGCAGTCACAGATACGCAGTATTTT	CSASGGAVTDTQYF	many	TRBJ2-3	TRBD1	TRBV20-1
TGCAGTGCTAGAGCAAGGAGCGGGGGGTACAATGAGCAGTTCTTC	CSARARSGGYNEQFF	NA	TRBJ2-1	TRBD2	TRBV20-1
TGCAGTGCTAGAGATCTCAGGGGCGGGTACCCCGGGGAGCTGTTTTTT	CSARDLRGGYPGELFF	NA	TRBJ2-2	NA	TRBV20-1
TGCAGTGCTGGGACAGGTCAGACCTACGAGCAGTACTTC	CSAGTGQTYEQYF	NA	TRBJ2-7	TRBD1	TRBV20-1
TGCAGTGCTAGAGTTCCCCGGTCCCTTCGGACAGATACGCAGTATTTT	CSARVPRSLRTDTQYF	NA	TRBJ2-3	NA	TRBV20-1
TGTGCCAGCAGCTCAGACAGAACTAGCACAGATACGCAGTATTTT	CASSSDRTSTDTQYF	many	TRBJ2-3	NA	TRBV12-3/TRBV12-4
TGCAGTGCTGGAGGACAGGGGGCCCTAAATCAGCCCCAGCATTTT	CSAGGQGALNQPQHF	NA	TRBJ1-5	TRBD1	TRBV20-1
TGTGCCAGCACCTACAGGGGTCGGTACAATGAGCAGTTCTTC	CASTYRGRYNEQFF	few	TRBJ2-1	TRBD1	TRBV27
TGTGCCAGCAGTGTAGAGGGGTCTAGCAATCAGCCCCAGCATTTT	CASSVEGSSNQPQHF	few	TRBJ1-5	NA	TRBV6-4
TGTGCCAGCAGTTCCCAAGGGACGGTCTATGGCTACACCTTC	CASSSQGTVYGYTF	NA	TRBJ1-2	NA	TRBV6-5
TGCAGTGCAAGACAGGGGTACAATGAGCAGTTCTTC	CSARQGYNEQFF	NA	TRBJ2-1	TRBD1	TRBV20-1
TGTGCCAGCAGTTTAAAGTACCAAGAGACCCAGTACTTC	CASSLKYQETQYF	NA	TRBJ2-5	NA	TRBV12-3/TRBV12-4
TGTGCCAGCAGTCTGGGTTACGGGGGGGACGATAAGCAGTTCTTC	CASSLGYGGDDKQFF	NA	TRBJ2-1	TRBD2	TRBV28
TGTGCCAGCAGTAAGGGGGGGGTACGGGCTGACGAGCAGTACTTC	CASSKGGVRADEQYF	NA	TRBJ2-7	NA	TRBV2
TGTGCCAGCAGTCCCGCCCAGGGGATCGTAGCCAAAAACATTCAGTACTTC	CASSPAQGIVAKNIQYF	many	TRBJ2-4	NA	TRBV12-3/TRBV12-4
TGTGCCAGCACCACCCTCCTAGGAGGCAATGAGCAGTTCTTC	CASTTLLGGNEQFF	NA	TRBJ2-1	NA	TRBV7-9
TGCGCCAGCAGTGAGGGGTTAGCGGACACAGATACGCAGTATTTT	CASSEGLADTDTQYF	NA	TRBJ2-3	NA	TRBV10-1
TGCAGCGTTTTGGTGGTCGGGAACACTGAAGCTTTCTTT	CSVLVVGNTEAFF	NA	TRBJ1-1	NA	TRBV29-1
TGTGCCAGCAGATATGGGACTAGCTACGAGCAGTACTTC	CASRYGTSYEQYF	NA	TRBJ2-7	TRBD2	TRBV6-2/TRBV6-3
TGCAGTTCCGGGACAGGGGTAGATGGGGCTTTCTTT	CSSGTGVDGAFF	NA	TRBJ1-1	TRBD1	TRBV20-1
TGTGCCAGCACCCGAGTTGGCGGGTTAGATACGCAGTATTTT	CASTRVGGLDTQYF	NA	TRBJ2-3	NA	TRBV12-3/TRBV12-4
TGTGCCAGCAGTTTACGGCGAAATGTAGGTCGGGAGACCCAGTACTTC	CASSLRRNVGRETQYF	NA	TRBJ2-5	NA	TRBV12-3/TRBV12-4
TGTGCCATCAGATTAGCGGGGCAAGAGACCCAGTACTTC	CAIRLAGQETQYF	NA	TRBJ2-5	TRBD2	TRBV10-3
TGTGCCAGCAGTTACTCGACTGGGAGTCAGCCCCAGCATTTT	CASSYSTGSQPQHF	NA	TRBJ1-5	NA	TRBV6-5
TGTGCCAGCAGCTTGAGCGTTACTTTCCAGTACAATGAGCAGTTCTTC	CASSLSVTFQYNEQFF	NA	TRBJ2-1	NA	TRBV5-6
TGCAGTGCTAGAGGAGGGCAGGGAGGGAATCAGCCCCAGCATTTT	CSARGGQGGNQPQHF	NA	TRBJ1-5	NA	TRBV20-1